Shown below are 15 T cell receptor beta chains from a single sample sequenced in a study of blood T cells in healthy people across ages. Alongside a J-beta primer mix, a sample-barcoded 5' primer served in a second PCR lasting roughly 6 to 11 cycles. TCRdb processed the 5' RACE reads anew with MiXCR; each CDR3 protein has one entry. The table includes about 800,000 distinct CDR3 sequences, roughly 25% detected once. The same sample was also studied in work on T cells of mothers and their children.

Sequenced input: blood. Receptors were obtained from a boy between 10 and 17 years old in good health.

This clonotype was counted only a few times. The CDR3 DNA follows: TGTGCCAGCGGCGACAGGGTGGGGTCAACTAATGAAAAACTGTTTTTT. Its translation is CASGDRVGSTNEKLFF. The gene calls are TRBV27 and TRBJ1-4; 7 positions agree with TRBD1. This CDR3 has 16 amino acids. Germline assignment: CDR1 MNHEY and CDR2 SMNVEV (reference sequence). The V gene end was trimmed by 8 bases and the J gene end by 0 bases; junction bases not matched to a gene: 9. The complete variable domain, with remaining parts taken from reference TRBV27 and TRBJ1-4, reads EAQVTQNPRYLITVTGKKLTVTCSQNMNHEYMSWYRQDPGLGLRQIYYSMNVEVTDKGDVPEGYKVSRKEKRNFPLILESPSPNQTSLYFCASGDRVGSTNEKLFFGSGTQLSVL.

There are a few counts of this clonotype. The chain joins TRBV9 to TRBJ2-6; D perhaps matches TRBD1 (6 bases). Per the germline V gene, CDR1 is SGDLS and CDR2 is YYNGEE. Deletions cut 3 bases from V and 1 base from J, with 14 bases between. This CDR3 contains 17 residues. CDR3 in amino acids: CASSGAGVGSGANVLTF. CDR3 DNA sequence: TGTGCCAGCAGCGGGGCAGGGGTCGGGTCTGGGGCCAACGTCCTGACTTTC.

Details on this clonotype: One end of the junction fails to match germline, which may point to a read error. This chain connects TRBV5-1 to TRBJ2-5, with 8 bases lining up with TRBD2. This CDR3 spans 16 amino acids. Per germline, CDR1 SGHRS and CDR2 YFSETQ. The CDR3 loop is CASSLVAGGKSYEQYF. The DNA of the CDR3 is TGCGCCAGCAGCTTGGTGGCGGGGGGTAAATCCTACGAGCAGTACTTT.

This clonotype occurred a few times. J is TRBJ2-7 and V is TRBV29-1, with no clear D. V lost 4 bases and J lost 2, with 15 bases in between. This CDR3 is 14 amino acids long. Germline-derived CDR1 and CDR2 are SQVTM and ANQGSEA. This chain's CDR3 is CSVAPFMSAYEQYF. The CDR3 nucleotides read TGCAGCGTTGCGCCCTTCATGTCAGCCTACGAGCAGTACTTC.

V and J are TRBV20-1 and TRBJ2-1; D may be TRBD2 (5 bases). This CDR3 region has 13 residues. Germline V gene data show CDR1 as DFQATT and CDR2 as SNEGSKA (reference sequence). The V and J ends lost 0 bases and 6 bases respectively, with 9 bases between them. The CDR3 reads CSARDSRGNEQFF. In nucleotides, the CDR3 is TGCAGTGCTAGAGATAGCCGGGGCAATGAGCAGTTCTTC.

The chain's CDR3 is CATSRGSSGSTDTQYF. DNA of the CDR3: TGTGCCACCAGCAGAGGATCCAGCGGTAGCACAGATACGCAGTATTTT. The V and J genes are TRBV15 and TRBJ2-3; tentatively, D is TRBD2 (5 bases). V lost 1 base and J 0 bases, leaving 11 bases between the germline ends. This CDR3 contains 16 residues. CDR1 is LNHNV, CDR2 YYDKDF, per germline (reference sequence). Supplemented by reference TRBV15 and TRBJ2-3, the full variable domain reads DAMVIQNPRYQVTQFGKPVTLSCSQTLNHNVMYWYQQKSSQAPKLLFHYYDKDFNNEADTPDNFQSRRPNTSFCFLDIRSPGLGDTAMYLCATSRGSSGSTDTQYFGPGTRLTVL.

The rearrangement links TRBV20-1 to TRBJ2-1, with D unclear. Germline CDR1 and CDR2: DFQATT and SNEGSKA (reference sequence). The CDR3 extends over 11 amino acids. With 3 bases removed from V and 6 bases from J, the gap between germline ends came to 6 bases. In nucleotides, the CDR3 is TGCAGTGCTAGTTCAGGCAATGAGCAGTTCTTC. Amino acids: CSASSGNEQFF.

The chain joins TRBV7-9 to TRBJ2-3; tentative D call: TRBD2 (5 bases). The CDR3 contains 15 residues. Per the germline V gene, CDR1 is SEHNR and CDR2 is FQNEAQ (reference sequence). V was clipped by 7 bases and J by 0 bases, with 14 bases between them. CDR3 sequence: CASNPVLGSTDTQYF. In DNA, the CDR3 is TGTGCCAGCAACCCCGTACTAGGTAGCACAGATACGCAGTATTTT.

A note on this clonotype: The germline gene is not matched at one end of the junction; a read error may be the cause. The chain couples TRBV29-1 to TRBJ1-4; no clear D. The CDR3 loop spans 14 amino acids. Germline V gene sequence: CDR1 SQVTM, CDR2 ANQGSEA. The CDR3 reads CSVRPVTTSEKLFF. The CDR3 region has the DNA TGCAGCGTTCGTCCGGTTACAACTAGTGAAAAACTGTTTTTT. The whole variable domain, remainder taken from reference TRBV29-1 and TRBJ1-4, is SAVISQKPSRDICQRGTSLTIQCQVDSQVTMMFWYRQQPGQSLTLIATANQGSEATYESGFVIDKFPISRPNLTFSTLTVSNMSPEDSSIYLCSVRPVTTSEKLFFGSGTQLSVL.

The V and J genes are TRBV20-1 and TRBJ2-7; TRBD1 is a possible D gene (8 bases). The length of the CDR3 is 15 residues. Germline lookup yields CDR1 DFQATT and CDR2 SNEGSKA (reference sequence). V gave up 4 bases and J gave up 2 bases, with 18 bases separating them. Here the CDR3 DNA reads TGCAGTGCTACCATACAGGGGGGGAATGCCTACGAGCAGTACTTC. This translates into CSATIQGGNAYEQYF.

This clonotype was seen more than once but under ten times. The V call is TRBV29-1, the J call TRBJ2-5; D perhaps matches TRBD2 (5 bases). The V gene's germline CDR1 is SQVTM and CDR2 ANQGSEA. This CDR3 region has 13 residues. Trimming removed 7 bases from V and 5 bases from J, with 17 bases in between. CDR3 sequence reads: CSGRAEMGETQYF. The CDR3 bases are TGCAGCGGGCGGGCCGAGATGGGGGAGACCCAGTACTTC.

There are a few counts of this clonotype. The chain recombines TRBV10-3 with TRBJ2-6; D is uncertain. The V gene's germline CDR1 is ENHRY and CDR2 SYGVKD. Trimming took 0 bases from V and 0 from J, leaving 3 bases between them. CDR3 length equals 15 residues. The CDR3 DNA reads as TGTGCCATCAGTGAGTCACCCTCTGGGGCCAACGTCCTGACTTTC. Protein sequence: CAISESPSGANVLTF.

J is TRBJ1-2 and V is TRBV29-1, with unresolved D. Germline V gene data show CDR1 as SQVTM and CDR2 as ANQGSEA. V was cut by 3 bases and J by 2 bases, with 10 bases left in between. This CDR3 spans 13 amino acids. The CDR3 DNA follows: TGCAGCGTTGACGACGGGGTGAACTATGGCTACACCTTC. It yields the protein CSVDDGVNYGYTF.

The chain couples TRBV25-1 to TRBJ1-2, with D maybe TRBD1 (5 bases). This CDR3 has 11 amino acids. The V gene's germline CDR1 is MGHDK and CDR2 SYGVNS. V lost 7 bases, J lost 8 bases, and 11 bases lay in between. CDR3 coding DNA: TGTGCCAGCAAGACTGGGGACGGCTACACCTTC. It specifies CASKTGDGYTF.

The rearrangement links TRBV4-2 to TRBJ1-2; no definite D call. The CDR3 runs to 15 residues. The germline gives CDR1 LGHNA, CDR2 YNFKEQ. V was trimmed by 2 bases and J by 4 bases, leaving 14 bases between them. CDR3 region: CASSQYEGGSYGYTF. CDR3 bases: TGTGCCAGCAGCCAATACGAGGGCGGGAGCTATGGCTACACCTTC.